Shown below are 25 T cell receptor beta chains from a single sample sequenced in a study of T cell changes during pregnancy in multiple sclerosis. Clones were read by immunoSEQ multiplex PCR, and TCRdb kept only the in-frame ones, dropping some. Among about 27,000 clones listed, roughly nine tenths were seen once. The sample consisted of CD8+ T cells from peripheral blood mononuclear cells, taken in the first trimester of pregnancy. The source is a female donor in good health, enrolled as a control in a pregnancy study.

The sample holds one count of this clone. The chain links TRBV7-8 to TRBJ1-5; TRBD1 might be the D (6 bases). From germline, CDR1 is SGHVS and CDR2 FQNEAQ. Trimming pared 1 base from V and 0 bases from J, leaving 10 bases between. This CDR3 has 16 residues. DNA of the CDR3: TGTGCCAGCAGCTTAGACCCAGGGGATAGCAATCAGCCCCAGCATTTT. This encodes CASSLDPGDSNQPQHF.

This chain connects TRBV19 to TRBJ1-2, with D uncertain. V was trimmed by 3 bases and J by 3 bases, leaving 5 bases between them. CDR1 and CDR2 from the germline V gene are LNHDA and SQIVND (reference sequence). The CDR3 is 12 residues long. CDR3 protein: CASSMAYYGYTF. The DNA for the CDR3 is TGTGCCAGTAGTATGGCATACTATGGCTACACCTTC.

The J gene is TRBJ2-1, the V gene TRBV4-1; 13 nucleotides match TRBD2. The ends lost 3 bases at V and 6 bases at J; junction bases unmatched: 8. Germline lookup yields CDR1 MGHRA and CDR2 YSYEKL. There are 17 residues in the CDR3. CDR3 residues: CASSQNFGLAGVNEQFF. CDR3 bases: TGCGCCAGCAGCCAGAATTTTGGACTAGCGGGAGTCAATGAGCAGTTCTTC.

This clone appeared once. The chain recombines TRBV7-9 with TRBJ2-7; D is possibly TRBD1 (6 bases). The CDR3 runs 13 residues. CDR1 is SEHNR and CDR2 is FQNEAQ in the germline V gene (reference sequence). V dropped 5 bases and J dropped 3 bases, with 11 bases sitting between them. This chain's CDR3 is CASSTGHDYEQYF. For the CDR3, the DNA is TGTGCCAGCAGCACGGGACACGACTACGAGCAGTACTTC.

V is TRBV6-4 and J is TRBJ2-7; 13 nucleotides line up with TRBD2. The CDR3 is made up of 16 amino acids. The junction had 6 bases not matched to a gene; V was cut back by 0 bases and J by 7 bases. Germline V gene data show CDR1 as MRHNA and CDR2 as SNTAGT. CDR3: CASSDSPGLAGSEQYF. The CDR3 DNA reads TGTGCCAGCAGTGACTCACCGGGACTAGCGGGATCTGAGCAGTACTTC.

The chain recombines TRBV6-1 with TRBJ1-1; TRBD1 might be the D (6 bases). Germline values: CDR1 MNHNS, CDR2 SASEGT. V was pared by 2 bases and J by 3 bases, with 13 bases between. The CDR3 runs to 15 residues. The CDR3: CASSELRGEDTEAFF. CDR3 DNA: TGTGCCAGCAGTGAACTCAGGGGTGAAGACACTGAAGCTTTCTTT.

This clone was observed a single time. This sequence joins TRBV4-1 and TRBJ2-3; D not certain. The germline V gene has CDR1 MGHRA and CDR2 YSYEKL. V gave up 7 bases and J gave up 10 bases, with 15 bases separating them. The CDR3 is made up of 12 amino acids. The CDR3 loop is CASNSPDPSQYF. The CDR3 region has the DNA TGCGCCAGCAACAGCCCCGACCCCTCGCAGTATTTT.

The chain has TRBV7-9 and TRBJ1-1, with D possibly matching TRBD1 (5 bases). Germline lookup yields CDR1 SEHNR and CDR2 FQNEAQ (reference sequence). Trimming took 3 bases from V and 8 from J, leaving 13 bases between them. The CDR3 extends over 13 amino acids. The CDR3 protein is CASSLGPQGEAFF. CDR3 DNA sequence: TGTGCCAGCAGCTTGGGTCCCCAGGGAGAAGCTTTCTTT.

The V and J genes are TRBV6-5 and TRBJ1-2; maybe TRBD1 (6 bases). Germline V gene sequence: CDR1 MNHEY, CDR2 SVGAGI. The CDR3 loop spans 12 amino acids. V was pared by 5 bases and J by 8 bases, with 12 bases between. CDR3 in DNA: TGTGCCAGCAGTAGGGGGGGCGTAGGCTACACCTTC. Translated: CASSRGGVGYTF.

The J gene is TRBJ2-1, the V gene TRBV9; 9 nucleotides align to TRBD1. V trimming: 2 bases; J trimming: 3 bases; junction bases outside the gene matches: 3. The CDR3 extends over 15 amino acids. Per the germline V gene, CDR1 is SGDLS and CDR2 is YYNGEE. CDR3 loop: CASSVRDRDYNEQFF. DNA for the CDR3: TGTGCCAGCAGCGTCCGGGACAGGGACTACAATGAGCAGTTCTTC.

In its sample, this clone was seen once. The rearrangement uses TRBV6-5 and TRBJ2-7, with D possibly TRBD1 on 6 matching bases. The CDR3 is 14 amino acids. Germline V CDR1 and CDR2: MNHEY, SVGAGI. V lost 6 bases and J 0 bases, leaving 12 bases between the germline ends. Here the CDR3 DNA reads TGTGCCAGCAGCTGGGGACAATCCTCCTACGAGCAGTACTTC. Protein: CASSWGQSSYEQYF.

V gene TRBV5-1 combines with J gene TRBJ1-1, with 7 bases fitting TRBD1. The CDR3 runs to 15 residues. Germline loops: CDR1 SGHRS, CDR2 YFSETQ. The V and J ends lost 2 bases and 5 bases, in that order; junction bases with no gene match: 9. The CDR3 DNA follows: TGCGCCAGCAGCTTAACCGGGACAGAGGGGACTGAAGCTTTCTTT. Translated: CASSLTGTEGTEAFF.

The V call is TRBV5-6, the J call TRBJ1-1, with TRBD1 matching 9 bases. V shed 2 bases, J shed 5 bases, and the junction held 4 bases outside the gene matches. The CDR3 is made up of 14 amino acids. CDR1 and CDR2 (germline): SGHDT, YYEEEE. This chain's CDR3 is CASSFGTGKTEAFF. CDR3 sequence (DNA): TGTGCCAGCAGCTTTGGGACAGGGAAAACTGAAGCTTTCTTT. Full variable domain (missing parts from reference TRBV5-6 and TRBJ1-1): DAGVTQSPTHLIKTRGQQVTLRCSPKSGHDTVSWYQQALGQGPQFIFQYYEEEERQRGNFPDRFSGHQFPNYSSELNVNALLLGDSALYLCASSFGTGKTEAFFGQGTRLTVV.

V is TRBV6-4 and J is TRBJ2-1; 10 nucleotides align to TRBD2. This CDR3 has 16 amino acids. Unmatched junction bases numbered 7, after V lost 0 bases and J lost 8 bases. From germline, CDR1 is MRHNA and CDR2 SNTAGT. Here the CDR3 DNA reads TGTGCCAGCAGTGACTCGAACAGCGGGGGGGGACATGAGCAGTTCTTC. This codes for CASSDSNSGGGHEQFF.

In the case of this clone: It is unclear where the CDR3 begins or ends on the DNA, so no DNA is shown, and the CDR3 is as TCRdb lists it. This chain links TRBV6-5 with TRBJ2-7; the D call in the table, TRBD1, was not verified against the DNA. Inclusive of both ends, the CDR3 amounts to 15 amino acids. Germline V CDR1 and CDR2: MNHEY, SVGAGI. This CDR3 reads CASSLSWDSSYEQYF.

This rearrangement joins TRBV21-1 to TRBJ1-5. TRBV21-1 counts as a pseudogene. The CDR3 runs to 15 residues. The CDR3 DNA follows: TGTGCCAGCAGCACCCGAGGAGAGGGCAATCAGCCCCAGCATTTT. Translation: CASSTRGEGNQPQHF.

CDR3 protein: CATKEALGGPWQYF. CDR3 nucleotide sequence: TGTGCCACCAAGGAAGCTTTGGGCGGGCCGTGGCAGTACTTC. The genes are TRBV28 and TRBJ2-7; perhaps TRBD2 as D (5 bases). CDR3 length: 14 amino acids. With 10 bases removed from V and 9 bases from J, the gap between germline ends came to 25 bases. The germline V gene encodes CDR1 MDHEN and CDR2 SYDVKM.

This chain links TRBV13 with TRBJ1-3; the D gene is possibly TRBD1 (5 bases). V was shortened by 1 base and J by 7 bases, with 17 bases between the two germline ends. The CDR3 sequence is 16 residues long. Germline V gives CDR1 PRHDT, CDR2 FYEKMQ (reference sequence). CDR3 sequence (DNA): TGTGCCAGCAGCTTAGCCGACAGACCCCCAGGTAACACCATATATTTT. Protein sequence: CASSLADRPPGNTIYF. The full variable domain, in which reference TRBV13 and TRBJ1-3 provide the parts outside the CDR3, is AAGVIQSPRHLIKEKRETATLKCYPIPRHDTVYWYQQGPGQDPQFLISFYEKMQSDKGSIPDRFSAQQFSDYHSELNMSSLELGDSALYFCASSLADRPPGNTIYFGEGSWLTVV.

The V call is TRBV27, the J call TRBJ1-2; D gene uncertain. Germline lookup yields CDR1 MNHEY and CDR2 SMNVEV (reference sequence). The CDR3 length is 13 residues. V dropped 3 bases and J dropped 1 base, with 6 bases sitting between them. The CDR3 region is CASSLAFNYGYTF. The CDR3, as DNA: TGTGCCAGCAGTTTGGCCTTTAACTATGGCTACACCTTC.

The CDR3 region is CASSGTSGGPDTQYF. The CDR3, as DNA: TGTGCCAGCAGTGGGACTAGCGGGGGTCCAGATACGCAGTATTTT. V and J are TRBV6-1 and TRBJ2-3; 13 nucleotides match TRBD2. The germline V gene encodes CDR1 MNHNS and CDR2 SASEGT. This CDR3 is built from 15 residues. J lost 4 bases, V lost 4 bases, and 2 bases had no gene match.

V is TRBV28 and J is TRBJ1-5; no firm D call. From germline, CDR1 is MDHEN and CDR2 SYDVKM. The V end was cut by 5 bases, the J end by 6 bases, with 14 bases between. There are 14 residues in the CDR3. In nucleotides, the CDR3 is TGTGCCAGCAGTAACCCGGGGTACAGTCAGCCCCAGCATTTT. This translates into CASSNPGYSQPQHF.

CDR3 DNA sequence: TGTGCCACCAGCTCATCCGGACAGCCAAATTCACCCCTCCACTTT. Translated, it gives CATSSSGQPNSPLHF. The chain employs TRBV15 and TRBJ1-6, with D possibly TRBD1 on 6 matching bases. V was pared by 5 bases and J by 7 bases, with 15 bases between. The CDR3 consists of 15 residues. Looked up from germline, CDR1 is LNHNV and CDR2 is YYDKDF (reference sequence).

V and J are TRBV6-4 and TRBJ2-2; 9 positions agree with TRBD2. CDR1 is MRHNA and CDR2 is SNTAGT in the germline V gene. The CDR3 length is 16 residues. The J segment lost 6 bases and the V segment lost 5 bases, leaving 10 bases of the junction unmatched. This chain's CDR3 is CASSYTGTSSPGELFF. In nucleotides, the CDR3 is TGTGCCAGCAGTTACACCGGGACTAGCAGTCCCGGGGAGCTGTTTTTT.

The chain carries TRBV11-2 and TRBJ2-3; D is unresolved. Germline V lookup: CDR1 SGHAT, CDR2 FQNNGV. V dropped 5 bases and J dropped 4 bases, with 7 bases sitting between them. This CDR3 is built from 12 residues. The CDR3 region has the DNA TGTGCCAGCAGCCCCCCCGCAGATACGCAGTATTTT. Its protein is CASSPPADTQYF.

The chain combines TRBV6-1 with TRBJ2-3, with 14 bases lining up with TRBD2. The germline gives CDR1 MNHNS, CDR2 SASEGT. This CDR3 spans 15 amino acids. Trimming removed 4 bases from V and 4 bases from J; junction bases left unmatched: 1. CDR3 residues: CASSATSGGADTQYF. The CDR3 bases are TGTGCCAGCAGTGCGACTAGCGGGGGGGCAGATACGCAGTATTTT.